This T cell receptor beta chain was sequenced for a study of technical replicates of blood from several donors. Clones were sequenced by immunoSEQ multiplex PCR, and TCRdb holds only the in-frame ones, with some missing. The table records some 48,000 clones, approximately 94% of them present only once. Material: T cells isolated from PBMCs. The sequence came from a human donor in good health.

DNA for the CDR3: TGTGCCAGCTCTCCGCGACTAGCGGACTCCTACGAGCAGTACTTC. As protein: CASSPRLADSYEQYF. This chain links TRBV18 with TRBJ2-7, with 9 bases lining up with TRBD2. V lost 6 bases to trimming and J lost 0 bases; unmatched junction nucleotides: 6. The CDR3 covers 15 residues. Germline V lookup: CDR1 KGHSH, CDR2 LQKENI. The full variable domain, completed using reference TRBV18 and TRBJ2-7, is NAGVMQNPRHLVRRRGQEARLRCSPMKGHSHVYWYRQLPEEGLKFMVYLQKENIIDESGMPKERFSAEFPKEGPSILRIQQVVRGDSAAYFCASSPRLADSYEQYFGPGTRLTVT.